This entry describes one T cell receptor (beta chain). This clone has a count of ten or more. What antigen it recognizes has not been identified. Because the receptor is murine, the gene names and germline sequences shown are mouse ones. The read ends 4 residues shy of where the CDR3 ends; the end is completed using the germline J gene. The library came from the immunoSEQ multiplex PCR assay. RNA was extracted from all samples and reverse transcribed into cDNA, which served as template for TCR sequencing. First-strand cDNA was synthesized with SuperScript III using a 2:1 mix of oligo-dT and random hexamers. A synthetic immune receptor repertoire was used to assess amplification bias, and residual bias was removed computationally. Libraries were sequenced on Illumina HiSeq using 60 bp reads that covered the CDR3 and were read from J toward V. Per the source publication's procedure: After raw reads were preprocessed to remove errors, the CDR3 was defined following IMGT conventions as running from the conserved cysteine to phenylalanine. Clonality was computed by normalizing Shannon entropy by log2 of the number of productive unique TCRs and subtracting the result from 1. Whether scalp clones were CD4 or CD8 was inferred by matching scalp TCRbeta sequences against CD4 and CD8 repertoires sorted from blood. TCRdb's version of the immuneACCESS table is confined to in-frame rearrangements and falls short of the full clone set. An unresolved V gene accounts for under half of the shortfall where checked; the remainder is of unknown origin. V, J and clone size were drawn from that table, and D and trimming were deduced from the DNA. In this sample the table shows some 110,000 clones, and no singletons are among them. The top ten constitute roughly 21% of the sample.

The source of the sample is a study of CD8+ T cells in alopecia areata (dated by TCRdb to 2016 to 2019). General notes on the study: Female C3H/HeJ recipients, about 7-11 weeks old, were grafted with skin from C3H/HeJ donors with spontaneous alopecia (roughly 6-12 months old). The study used high-throughput TCRbeta sequencing to examine T cell clonal expansion in alopecia areata, in both the C3H/HeJ mouse model and human patients. In humans, TCRbeta sequencing was performed on scalp tissue and on sorted CD4+ and CD8+ peripheral blood T cells from healthy controls and from patients with patchy or totalis/universalis alopecia areata. Scalp clonality was compared across normal scalp (n=4), patchy alopecia areata scalp (n=8), and alopecia totalis/universalis scalp (n=8). RNA was obtained with the PAXgene miRNA kit for fixed scalp, the miRNeasy kit for PBMCs, and the RNeasy kit for mouse skin. TCRbeta CDR3 regions were amplified by immunoSEQ multiplex PCR with 35 Vbeta forward and 13 Jbeta reverse primers.

Measured from the cysteine to the phenylalanine, the CDR3 is 13 residues long. Of the CDR3's DNA, 27 bases were read; they are in frame from base 1. The germline V gene yields NNHDY for CDR1 and SYVADS for CDR2. Broad study findings and their caveats: Compared with mice, TCR sequences shared between patients were less clear, possibly partly because of HLA diversity across the patient population. Scalp TCR repertoire analysis is complicated because resident alphabeta T cells in normal human skin are also sequenced, whereas mouse skin is dominated by gammadelta T cells. Compared with normal scalp, lesional scalp, particularly in alopecia totalis/universalis, had higher clonality and more expanded CD8+ clones, which suggests antigenic drive.

The receptor chain draws on TRBV13-3 and TRBJ1-1; 7 nucleotides in the junction match TRBD1. The sequenced sample was lesional skin. The receptor was isolated from a C3H/HeJ mouse with alopecia areata. The haplotype of this strain at the MHC is H2-k. The CDR3 DNA, read in part, is TGTGCCAGCAGTGAGTCCGGGACAGAA. The resulting protein is CASSESGTE. In full, the CDR3 reads CASSESGTEEVFF.